A single T cell receptor (beta chain) is shown here with its context. The CDR3 sequence is 15 residues long. After removal of 6 bases from V and 4 bases from J, the junction contained 9 bases not matched to a gene. Germline V gene data show CDR1 as MGHDK and CDR2 as SYGVNS. This sample stems from a study of CDR3 diversity in severe acne. TCRdb called the PCR reads again in MiXCR, with one record for every CDR3 protein. The profile shows approximately 97,000 distinct CDR3 sequences, about half of them singletons. The chain combines TRBV25-1 with TRBJ1-1; 9 nucleotides align to TRBD1. Sequencing was performed on blood. This receptor was taken from a male donor with acne. DNA for the CDR3: TGTGCCAGCAGCGTTCGGACAGGGGTTGCCACTGAAGCTTTCTTT. Translating it yields CASSVRTGVATEAFF.